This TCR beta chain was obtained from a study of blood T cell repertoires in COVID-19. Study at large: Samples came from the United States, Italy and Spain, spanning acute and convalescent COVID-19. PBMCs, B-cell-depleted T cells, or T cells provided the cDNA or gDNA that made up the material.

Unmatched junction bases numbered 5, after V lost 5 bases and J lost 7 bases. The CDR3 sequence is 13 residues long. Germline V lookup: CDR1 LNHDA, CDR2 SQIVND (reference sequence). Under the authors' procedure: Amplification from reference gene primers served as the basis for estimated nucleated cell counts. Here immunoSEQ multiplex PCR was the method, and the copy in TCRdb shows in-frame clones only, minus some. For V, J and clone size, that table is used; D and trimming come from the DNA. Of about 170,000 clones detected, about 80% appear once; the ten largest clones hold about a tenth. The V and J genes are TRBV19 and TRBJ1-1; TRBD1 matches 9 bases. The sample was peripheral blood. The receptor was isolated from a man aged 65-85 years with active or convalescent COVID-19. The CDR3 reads CASSVQGASEAFF. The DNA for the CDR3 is TGTGCCAGTAGTGTACAGGGGGCGAGTGAAGCTTTCTTT.